This note documents a single TCR beta chain sequence. A much larger clone differs from this one at a single base, so this may be a read error. The sample originates from a study of Graves' ophthalmopathy and Graves' hyperthyroidism. Germline assignment: CDR1 LNHDA and CDR2 SQIVND (reference sequence). This CDR3 region has 13 residues. Amplification of TCR beta CDR3 regions used RNA transcripts. The first round was an RT-PCR with HTBI primers, and the second round was a multiplex PCR. TCRdb independently ran MiXCR on the multiplex PCR reads; one entry per CDR3 protein. This sample carries about 600,000 distinct CDR3 sequences, under 40% of them seen once, and the ten largest clones take over 3.5%.

V gene TRBV19 combines with J gene TRBJ1-2, with TRBD1 as a possible D gene (5 bases). The material sequenced was peripheral blood or thyroid tissue (not recorded which). The TCR comes from an adult man with Graves' hyperthyroidism. CDR3 in DNA: TGTGCCAGTAGCTATGGGGCCGCGCGTGGCCACACCTTC. Protein product: CASSYGAARGHTF. Full variable domain (remainder filled in from reference TRBV19 and TRBJ1-2): DGGITQSPKYLFRKEGQNVTLSCEQNLNHDAMYWYRQDPGQGLRLIYYSQIVNDFQKGDIAEGYSVSREKKESFPLTVTSAQKNPTAFYLCASSYGAARGHTFGSGTRLTVV.